This T cell receptor beta chain was identified during a study of T cells in Graves' hyperthyroidism and ophthalmopathy. Study-level points and caveats: In the blood, most expanded thyroid clonotypes above 0.001 appeared as well.

No ophthalmopathy progression within 18 months constituted stable Graves' hyperthyroidism. Each diagnosis drew on symptoms, thyroxine, TRAb, thyroid ultrasound and orbital computed tomography findings. The source material, RNA transcripts, was used to amplify TCR beta CDR3 regions. The HTBI primer set served for first-round RT-PCR of the TCR CDR3. TCRdb redid the calling of the multiplex PCR reads with MiXCR, one entry per CDR3 protein. Of fewer than 250,000 distinct CDR3 sequences in the sample, about 15% were seen once. This clonotype was seen many times. Its antigen is not known. Trimming removed 2 bases at V and 3 bases at J, with 12 bases between. CDR1 is MRHNA, CDR2 SNTAGT, per germline. This CDR3 comprises 15 residues.

This receptor was obtained from a man in his fifties or sixties with Graves' hyperthyroidism. Sequences were obtained from blood. This sequence joins TRBV6-4 and TRBJ2-3, with D possibly being TRBD2 (6 bases). CDR3 nucleotide sequence: TGTGCCAGCAGTGACGGAGGGCTTAGGACAGATACGCAGTATTTT. Translating it yields CASSDGGLRTDTQYF.